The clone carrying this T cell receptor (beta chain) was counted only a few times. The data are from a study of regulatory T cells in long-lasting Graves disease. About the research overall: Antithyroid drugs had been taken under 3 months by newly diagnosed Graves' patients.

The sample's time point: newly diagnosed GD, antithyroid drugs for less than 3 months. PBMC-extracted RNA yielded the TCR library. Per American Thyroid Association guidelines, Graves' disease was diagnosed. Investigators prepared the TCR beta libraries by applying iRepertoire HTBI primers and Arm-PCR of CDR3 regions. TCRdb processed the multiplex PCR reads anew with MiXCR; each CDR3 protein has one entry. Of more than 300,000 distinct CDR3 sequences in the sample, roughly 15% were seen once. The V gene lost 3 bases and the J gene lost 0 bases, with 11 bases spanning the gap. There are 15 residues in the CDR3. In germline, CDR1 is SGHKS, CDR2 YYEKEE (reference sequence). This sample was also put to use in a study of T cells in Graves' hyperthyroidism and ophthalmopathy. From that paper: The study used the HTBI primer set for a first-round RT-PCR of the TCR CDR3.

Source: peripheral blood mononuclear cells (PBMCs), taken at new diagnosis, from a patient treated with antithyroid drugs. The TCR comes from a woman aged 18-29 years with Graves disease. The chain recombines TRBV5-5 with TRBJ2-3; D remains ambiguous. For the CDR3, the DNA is TGTGCCAGCAGCTCCGGAGAAACTAGCACAGATACGCAGTATTTT. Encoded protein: CASSSGETSTDTQYF.